Detailed here is one T cell receptor beta chain. This sample is part of a study of blood T cells in healthy people across ages. V gave up 0 bases and J gave up 7 bases; unmatched junction bases: 16. Germline CDR1 is LNHNV and CDR2 is YYDKDF (reference sequence). The CDR3 contains 19 residues. Alongside a J-beta primer mix, a sample-barcoded 5' primer served in a second PCR lasting about 7 to 12 cycles. MiXCR was run by TCRdb on the 5' RACE reads, yielding one entry per CDR3 protein. The sample records nearly 800,000 distinct CDR3 sequences, approximately 60% being singletons. The V call is TRBV15, the J call TRBJ2-2, with 8 bases aligning to TRBD1. This TCR was sampled from a man aged 35 to 55 in good health. Sequenced input: blood. CDR3 residues: CATSRDYMRGQGAGGELFF. The CDR3 nucleotides read TGTGCCACCAGCAGAGATTATATGAGAGGGCAGGGGGCCGGCGGGGAGCTGTTTTTT. The variable domain in full, completed from reference TRBV15 and TRBJ2-2, reads DAMVIQNPRYQVTQFGKPVTLSCSQTLNHNVMYWYQQKSSQAPKLLFHYYDKDFNNEADTPDNFQSRRPNTSFCFLDIRSPGLGDTAMYLCATSRDYMRGQGAGGELFFGEGSRLTVL.